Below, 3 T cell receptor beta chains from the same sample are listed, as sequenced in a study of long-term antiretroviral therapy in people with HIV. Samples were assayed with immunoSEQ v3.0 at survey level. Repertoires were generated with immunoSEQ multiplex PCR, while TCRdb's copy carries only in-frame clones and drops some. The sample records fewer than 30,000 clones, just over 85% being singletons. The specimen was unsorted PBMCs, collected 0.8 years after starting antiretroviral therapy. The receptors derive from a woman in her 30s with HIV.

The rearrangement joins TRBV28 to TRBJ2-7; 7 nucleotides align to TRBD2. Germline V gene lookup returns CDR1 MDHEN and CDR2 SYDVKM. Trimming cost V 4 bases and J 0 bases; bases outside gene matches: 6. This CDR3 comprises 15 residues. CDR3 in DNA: TGTGCCAGCAGTTCCGGGGGGACGAGCTCCTACGAGCAGTACTTC. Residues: CASSSGGTSSYEQYF.

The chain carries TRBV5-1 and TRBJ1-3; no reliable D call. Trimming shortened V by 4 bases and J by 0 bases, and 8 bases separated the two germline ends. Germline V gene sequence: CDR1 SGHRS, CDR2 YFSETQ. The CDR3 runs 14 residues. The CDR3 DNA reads TGCGCCAGCAGCCGCGGATACTCTGGAAACACCATATATTTT. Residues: CASSRGYSGNTIYF.

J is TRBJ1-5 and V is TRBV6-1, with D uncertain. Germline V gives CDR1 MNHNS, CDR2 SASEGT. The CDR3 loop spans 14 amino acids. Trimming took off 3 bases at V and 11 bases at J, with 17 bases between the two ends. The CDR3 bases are TGTGCCAGCAGTGACTTGGCCCCCGGAAGGGCCCAGCATTTT. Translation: CASSDLAPGRAQHF.